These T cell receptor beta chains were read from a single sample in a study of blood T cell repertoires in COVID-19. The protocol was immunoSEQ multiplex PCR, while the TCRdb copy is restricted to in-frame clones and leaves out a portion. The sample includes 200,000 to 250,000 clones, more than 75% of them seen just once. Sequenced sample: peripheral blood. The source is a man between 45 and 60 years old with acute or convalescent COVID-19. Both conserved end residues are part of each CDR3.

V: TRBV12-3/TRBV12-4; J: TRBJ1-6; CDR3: CASSMTNSPLHF
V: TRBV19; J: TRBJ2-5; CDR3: CASSSLGAETQYF
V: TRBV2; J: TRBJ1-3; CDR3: CASGTGWTGNTIYF
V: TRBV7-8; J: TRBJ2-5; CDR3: CASSLVGQGARETQYF
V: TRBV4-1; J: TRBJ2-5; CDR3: CASSQDLRGVAGAWETQYF
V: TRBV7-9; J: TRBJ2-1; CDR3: CASSLDPGGSISGQFF
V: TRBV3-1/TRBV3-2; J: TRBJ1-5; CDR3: CASSRSGTDSNQPQHF
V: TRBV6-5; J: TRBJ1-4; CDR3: CASRYDRALYEEKLFF
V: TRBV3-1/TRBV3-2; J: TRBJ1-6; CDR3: CASSATQGRRSPLHF
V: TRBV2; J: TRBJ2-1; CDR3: CASRLPGTSYPREQFF
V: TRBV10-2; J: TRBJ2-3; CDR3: CASSDFTGGTDTQYF
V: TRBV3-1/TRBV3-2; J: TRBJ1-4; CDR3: CASSRQGNEKLFF
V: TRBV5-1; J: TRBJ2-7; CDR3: CASSLVPAGARPAAEQYF
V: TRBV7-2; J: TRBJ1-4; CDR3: CASSPHRSEKLFF
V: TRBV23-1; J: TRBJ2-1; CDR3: CASSQSGDSSTYNEQFF
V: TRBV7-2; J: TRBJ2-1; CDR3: CASSSSGTLTYNEQFF
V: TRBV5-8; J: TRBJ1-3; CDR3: CASSKLTSGNTIYF
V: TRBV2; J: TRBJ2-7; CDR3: CASSEQGEGYEQYF
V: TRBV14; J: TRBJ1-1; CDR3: CASSQFMNTEAFF
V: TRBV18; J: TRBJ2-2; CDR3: CASSPKGEVNTGELFF